The next 13 T cell receptor gamma chains were all read from a single sample in a study of Vδ1+ human thymocytes. Overall study results and limits: In the thymus, TRG and TRD repertoires looked highly polyclonal with Gaussian CDR3 lengths.

Sequences come from RNA converted to cDNA by reverse transcription. Multiplex PCR used pooled V-gene forward primers and a constant-region reverse primer to amplify CDR3s. TCRdb reran clone calling via CATT on the multiplex PCR reads. The table shows 36,000 or so gamma-chain clones, with about 19% occurring only once. Which antigens these TCRs recognize remains unknown. Sequencing was done on a sample of Vdelta1+ gamma-delta thymocytes from the thymus. Regarding subset: FACS-sorted CD3+ TCRalphabeta- TCRVdelta1+ TCRVdelta2- thymocytes. These receptors all come from a girl in the first two years of life who had congenital heart surgery.

V is TRGV8 and J is TRGJ1 or TRGJ2. After removal of 1 base from V and 3 bases from J, the junction contained 6 bases not matched to a gene. The CDR3 length is 14 residues. Germline values: CDR1 VENAVY, CDR2 YDSYNSRV. CDR3 region: CATWDRKGYYKKLF. CDR3 nucleotide sequence: TGTGCCACCTGGGATAGAAAAGGTTATTATAAGAAACTCTTT.

The chain links TRGV3 to TRGJ1 or TRGJ2. The germline CDR1 and CDR2 sequences are VTNTFY and YDVSTARD (reference sequence). V shed 0 bases, J shed 16 bases, and the junction held 12 bases outside the gene matches. The length of the CDR3 is 12 residues. The CDR3 sequence is CATWDRGPPPLF. The CDR3 nucleotides are TGTGCCACCTGGGACAGGGGACCCCCACCGCTCTTT.

The sample holds a few counts of this clone. This chain uses TRGV2 with TRGJ1 or TRGJ2. The V segment lost 3 bases and the J segment 3 bases; nucleotides outside the gene matches: 8. Germline assignment: CDR1 EGSNGY and CDR2 YDSYNSKV. CDR3 length equals 14 residues. CDR3 residues: CATWDRTSYYKKLF. CDR3 DNA sequence: TGTGCCACCTGGGACAGGACCTCTTATTATAAGAAACTCTTT.

As regards this clone: The sample has other DNA sequences that encode this CDR3 too. V is TRGV8 and J is TRGJ1 or TRGJ2. The CDR3 extends over 14 amino acids. With 4 bases clipped from V and 0 bases from J, the junction kept 6 bases outside the gene matches. Germline V gives CDR1 VENAVY, CDR2 YDSYNSRV. CDR3 protein: CATWDPSNYYKKLF. The CDR3 DNA follows: TGTGCCACCTGGGACCCCTCGAATTATTATAAGAAACTCTTT.

The chain carries TRGV3 and TRGJ1 or TRGJ2. The junction had 11 bases not matched to a gene; V was cut back by 3 bases and J by 3 bases. There are 15 residues in the CDR3. CDR1 and CDR2 (germline): VTNTFY, YDVSTARD (reference sequence). Here the CDR3 DNA reads TGTGCCACCTGGGACCCCCCACAGGGTTATTATAAGAAACTCTTT. This codes for CATWDPPQGYYKKLF.

The chain uses TRGV8 and TRGJ1 or TRGJ2. The CDR3 runs to 13 residues. CDR1 VENAVY and CDR2 YDSYNSRV come from the germline V gene. After removal of 1 base from V and 6 bases from J, the junction contained 6 bases not matched to a gene. CDR3 sequence (DNA): TGTGCCACCTGGGATAGTATGACTTATAAGAAACTCTTT. Protein sequence: CATWDSMTYKKLF.

This clone was seen a handful of times. V gene TRGV4 combines with J gene TRGJ1 or TRGJ2. CDR3 length: 12 amino acids. Per germline, CDR1 EGSTGY and CDR2 YDSYTSSV. J was trimmed by 5 bases and V by 4 bases; bases with no gene match: 5. The DNA for the CDR3 is TGTGCCACCTGGGAGTTTAATTATAAGAAACTCTTT. The encoded protein is CATWEFNYKKLF.

This clone was seen at least ten times. Additional DNA sequences in this sample encode the identical CDR3. V and J are TRGV4 and TRGJ1 or TRGJ2. The CDR3 length is 12 residues. Losses at the gene ends were 0 bases for V and 6 bases for J; bases not matched to a gene: 2. The V gene's germline CDR1 is EGSTGY and CDR2 YDSYTSSV. The CDR3 DNA reads TGTGCCACCTGGGATGGGGGTTATAAGAAACTCTTT. Protein: CATWDGGYKKLF.

Note on this clone: This may be a read error: a much more frequent sequence differs by one nucleotide. The chain carries TRGV3 and TRGJ1 or TRGJ2. V was clipped by 2 bases and J by 3 bases; unmatched bases: 4. This CDR3 has 13 residues. Germline assignment: CDR1 VTNTFY and CDR2 YDVSTARD (reference sequence). The CDR3 sequence: CATWDTLYYKKLF. In DNA form, the CDR3 reads TGTGCCACCTGGGACACGCTTTATTATAAGAAACTCTTT.

The rearrangement links TRGV4 to TRGJP1. J gave up 6 bases and V 4 bases, and 5 bases lay outside the gene matches. The CDR3 spans 13 residues. Germline CDR1 reads EGSTGY; CDR2 reads YDSYTSSV. The CDR3 DNA follows: TGTGCCACCTGGGACAGGCCTGGTTGGTTCAAGATATTT. The encoded protein is CATWDRPGWFKIF.

The chain employs TRGV9 and TRGJ1 or TRGJ2. CDR3 length equals 15 residues. V lost 0 bases and J lost 13; bases outside the gene matches: 18. The V gene's germline CDR1 is GITISATS and CDR2 ISYDGTV (reference sequence). DNA of the CDR3: TGTGCCTTGTGGGAGGTGCGGTCCTACGTTCTTTCTAAACTCTTT. Translating gives CALWEVRSYVLSKLF.

As concerns this clone: A far more abundant clone sits one base away, making this likely a read error. At the DNA level, this CDR3 is encoded by other sequences in the same sample as well. J is TRGJP2 and V is TRGV2. The CDR3 is made up of 13 amino acids. Germline V gene lookup returns CDR1 EGSNGY and CDR2 YDSYNSKV. This CDR3 is CATWDGSDWIKTF. The CDR3 DNA follows: TGCGCCACCTGGGACGGTAGTGATTGGATCAAGACGTTT.

For this clone: The junction departs from germline at one end; a sequencing error may be responsible. The V and J genes are TRGV3 and TRGJP2. Germline lookup yields CDR1 VTNTFY and CDR2 YDVSTARD (reference sequence). The CDR3 runs to 13 residues. This chain's CDR3 is CATWEESDWIKTF. The CDR3 DNA follows: TGTGCCACCTGGGAGGAGAGTGACTGGATCAAGACGTTT.